This TCR beta chain came from a study of blood T cells in healthy people across ages. Study-level results: Naive T cell percentage by flow cytometry tracked strongly with beta diversity. PBMCs went unsorted, and a conclusive naive versus antigen-experienced comparison was therefore prevented.

Worth noting for this clonotype: What it binds is unknown.

The V gene's germline CDR1 is MNHEY and CDR2 SVGAGI. V lost 4 bases and J lost 0, with 13 bases in between. The CDR3 consists of 16 residues. Primed by a sample-barcoded 5' primer and a J-beta primer mix, a second PCR proceeded for about 6 to 11 cycles. TCRdb recomputed calls from the 5' RACE reads with MiXCR, one row per CDR3 protein. Of around 780,000 distinct CDR3 sequences in the sample, just over 55% are singletons; the top ten hold more than 25%. This receptor was taken from a man aged 35 to 55 in good health. The source material was blood. J is TRBJ1-3 and V is TRBV6-5; D is uncertain. The CDR3 region is CASSLSRLSSGNTIYF. Written as DNA, the CDR3 is TGTGCCAGCAGTTTGAGCAGGTTAAGCTCTGGAAACACCATATATTTT.